The following is a T cell receptor beta chain sequence with its context. This entry is derived from a study of molecular identifiers for immune sequencing clone quantification. From the PCR reads, TCRdb called clonotypes with MiXCR, one entry per CDR3 protein. The repertoire holds some 320,000 distinct CDR3 sequences, with about a fifth as singletons. This clonotype originated in a human donor in good health. Some libraries in this study had Jurkat cell RNA spiked in. The sample consisted of naive CD8+ T cells from blood, with Jurkat cell RNA spiked in. The subset was: FACS-sorted CD8+CD4-CCR7+CD45RA+ naive T cells.

The CDR3 DNA follows: TGTGCCAGTAGTATTAAGGGGCTTGTAGATACGCAGTATTTT. Protein sequence: CASSIKGLVDTQYF. This chain connects TRBV19 to TRBJ2-3, with D possibly TRBD1 on 5 matching bases. Germline V lookup: CDR1 LNHDA, CDR2 SQIVND (reference sequence). The V end was cut by 3 bases, the J end by 5 bases, with 12 bases between. CDR3 length equals 14 residues.